This T cell receptor beta chain was documented in a study of blood T cell repertoires in COVID-19. At the level of the study: COVID-19 samples collected from the United States, Italy and Spain covered acute and convalescent phases. In each case, the material was cDNA or gDNA derived from T cells, B-cell-depleted T cells, or PBMCs.

Original processing notes: By means of reference gene primer amplification, nucleated cell counts were estimated. TCRdb keeps only in-frame clones here, not all; method: immunoSEQ multiplex PCR. Clone size and the V and J calls come from that table; the DNA yielded D and trimming. Here the sample spans roughly 200,000 clones, roughly 89% being singletons. This CDR3 is built from 14 residues. Trimming left V 6 bases short and J 2 bases short, with 8 bases between. Germline V gene lookup returns CDR1 ENHRY and CDR2 SYGVKD. This receptor was obtained from a man in his sixties who had recovered from COVID-19. V and J are TRBV10-3 and TRBJ2-6, with D unclear. The sample taken for sequencing was peripheral blood. The CDR3 protein is CAIRMSAGANVLTF. CDR3 nucleotide sequence: TGTGCCATCAGGATGTCGGCTGGGGCCAACGTCCTGACTTTC.